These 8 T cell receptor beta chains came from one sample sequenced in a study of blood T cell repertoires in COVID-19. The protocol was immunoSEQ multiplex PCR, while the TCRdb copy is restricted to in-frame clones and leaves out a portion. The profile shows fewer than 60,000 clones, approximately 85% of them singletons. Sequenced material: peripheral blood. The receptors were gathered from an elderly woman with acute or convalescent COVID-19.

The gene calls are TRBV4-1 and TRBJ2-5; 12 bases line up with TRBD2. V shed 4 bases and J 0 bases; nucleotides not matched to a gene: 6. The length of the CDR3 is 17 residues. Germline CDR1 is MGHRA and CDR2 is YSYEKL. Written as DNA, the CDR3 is TGCGCCAGCAGCCCTGGACTAGCGGGGAGATACCAAGAGACCCAGTACTTC. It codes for CASSPGLAGRYQETQYF.

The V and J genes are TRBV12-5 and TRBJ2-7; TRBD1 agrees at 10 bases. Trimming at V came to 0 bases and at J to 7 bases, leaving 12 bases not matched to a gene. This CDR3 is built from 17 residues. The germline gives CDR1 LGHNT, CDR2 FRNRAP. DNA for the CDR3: TGTGCTAGTGGTTTGGTAATAACAATGGGACAGGGGTCGGAGCAGTACTTC. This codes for CASGLVITMGQGSEQYF.

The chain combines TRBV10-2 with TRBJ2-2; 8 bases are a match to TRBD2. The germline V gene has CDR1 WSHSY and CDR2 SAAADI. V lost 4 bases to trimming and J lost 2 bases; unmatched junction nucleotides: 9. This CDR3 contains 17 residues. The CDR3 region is CASSVISGMGNTGELFF. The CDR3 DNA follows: TGCGCCAGCAGTGTGATTAGCGGGATGGGTAACACCGGGGAGCTGTTTTTT.

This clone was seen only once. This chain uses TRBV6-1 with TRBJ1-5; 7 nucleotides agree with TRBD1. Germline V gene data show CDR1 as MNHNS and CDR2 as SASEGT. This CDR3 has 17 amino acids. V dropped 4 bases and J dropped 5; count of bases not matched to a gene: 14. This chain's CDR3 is CASSGLLEGGPDQPQHF. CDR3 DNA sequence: TGTGCCAGCAGTGGACTTTTAGAAGGGGGCCCAGATCAGCCCCAGCATTTT.

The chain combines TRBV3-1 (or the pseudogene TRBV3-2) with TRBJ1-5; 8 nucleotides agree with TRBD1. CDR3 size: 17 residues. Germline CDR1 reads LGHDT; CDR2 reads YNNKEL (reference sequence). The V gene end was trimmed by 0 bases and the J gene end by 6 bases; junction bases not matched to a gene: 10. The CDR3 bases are TGTGCCAGCAGCCAAGATAGGGGCCAGGGGGCTTTTCAGCCCCAGCATTTT. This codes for CASSQDRGQGAFQPQHF.

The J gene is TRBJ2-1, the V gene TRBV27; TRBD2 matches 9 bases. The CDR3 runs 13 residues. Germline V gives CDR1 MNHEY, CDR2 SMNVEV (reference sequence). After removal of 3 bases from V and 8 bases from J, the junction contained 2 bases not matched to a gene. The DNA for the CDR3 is TGTGCCAGCAGTTTTAGCGGGAGCGATGAGCAGTTCTTC. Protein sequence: CASSFSGSDEQFF.

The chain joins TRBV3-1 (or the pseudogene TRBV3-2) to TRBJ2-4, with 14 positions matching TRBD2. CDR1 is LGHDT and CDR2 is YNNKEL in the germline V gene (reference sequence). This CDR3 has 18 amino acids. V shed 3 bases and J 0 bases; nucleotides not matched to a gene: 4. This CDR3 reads CASSHGTSGSIAKNIQYF. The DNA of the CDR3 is TGTGCCAGCAGCCATGGGACTAGCGGGAGCATAGCCAAAAACATTCAGTACTTC.

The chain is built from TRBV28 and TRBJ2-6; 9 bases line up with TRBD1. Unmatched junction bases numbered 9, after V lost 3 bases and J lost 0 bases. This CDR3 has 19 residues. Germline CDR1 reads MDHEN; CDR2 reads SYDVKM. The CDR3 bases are TGTGCCAGCAGTTTCTCCATGGGACAGGGCCACTCTGGGGCCAACGTCCTGACTTTC. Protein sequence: CASSFSMGQGHSGANVLTF.